A selection of T cell receptor beta chains follows, all from one sample in a study of shared clonotypes between healthy human individuals. Sequencing was performed with immunoSEQ multiplex PCR; in TCRdb, only in-frame clones are kept and a portion is missing. The sample comprises some 200,000 clones, 85% to 95% of which are singletons, and around 0.067% rests with the top ten. Sequencing was done on a sample of naive CD4+ T cells sorted from blood. Every receptor here comes from a woman in her twenties or thirties in good health. The CDR3 runs from the conserved cysteine through the conserved F or W. A D gene is named only where the DNA matches it firmly. Some rows mark clone size as missing; the rest say once, few, many or name a class of expanded clone.

v_gene,d_gene,j_gene,abundance,len,CDR3aa,CDR3nt
TRBV10-2,.,TRBJ2-7,.,14,CASSEGVGRYEQYF,TGCGCCAGCAGTGAGGGAGTAGGGCGCTACGAGCAGTACTTC
TRBV28,.,TRBJ1-4,.,14,CASSFYSTNEKLFF,TGTGCCAGCAGTTTCTACTCAACTAATGAAAAACTGTTTTTT
TRBV7-2,.,TRBJ1-5,few,14,CASSLERGDQPQHF,TGTGCCAGCAGCTTAGAAAGGGGCGATCAGCCCCAGCATTTT
TRBV19,.,TRBJ1-4,.,12,CASEMTNEKLFF,TGTGCCAGTGAGATGACTAATGAAAAACTGTTTTTT
TRBV11-3,.,TRBJ1-5,.,17,CASSLVYGSDSNQPQHF,TGTGCCAGCAGCTTAGTGTACGGATCTGATAGCAATCAGCCCCAGCATTTT
TRBV4-2,.,TRBJ1-2,.,15,CASSQEYSVAYGYTF,TGTGCCAGCAGCCAAGAGTACAGCGTGGCCTATGGCTACACCTTC
TRBV7-5,.,TRBJ1-2,.,14,CVRSLVGSHYGYTF,TGTGTCAGAAGCTTAGTGGGGTCTCACTATGGCTACACCTTC
TRBV18,TRBD2,TRBJ2-7,.,19,CASSPPVASGFRRSYEQYF,TGTGCCAGCTCACCACCCGTGGCTAGCGGGTTCCGGCGTTCCTACGAGCAGTACTTC
TRBV7-9,TRBD1,TRBJ1-2,.,13,CASSLGQGNGYTF,TGTGCCAGCAGCTTAGGACAGGGTAATGGCTACACCTTC
TRBV27,TRBD2,TRBJ2-7,.,20,CASSTRTSGSWGPSSYEQYF,TGTGCCAGCAGTACTCGGACTAGCGGGAGTTGGGGGCCGAGCTCCTACGAGCAGTACTTC
TRBV28,.,TRBJ1-5,.,14,CASSLVGSGQPQHF,TGTGCCAGCAGTTTAGTGGGGAGTGGTCAGCCCCAGCATTTT
TRBV19,TRBD2,TRBJ2-7,.,15,CASSIGLAGLYEQYF,TGTGCCAGTAGTATTGGACTAGCGGGCTTATACGAGCAGTACTTC
TRBV10-3,.,TRBJ1-2,few,14,CAISESAEGPGYTF,TGTGCCATCAGTGAGTCCGCGGAGGGGCCAGGCTACACCTTC
TRBV7-2,TRBD1,TRBJ1-3,.,14,CASSIQGSGNTIYF,TGTGCCAGCAGCATACAGGGGTCTGGAAACACCATATATTTT
TRBV28,.,TRBJ2-7,.,16,CASRSPGTSGGYEQYF,TGTGCCAGCAGATCACCTGGGACCTCCGGGGGCTACGAGCAGTACTTC
TRBV28,TRBD1,TRBJ2-7,.,14,CASTRRRGRDEQYF,TGTGCCAGCACCCGGCGCAGGGGGCGCGACGAGCAGTACTTC
TRBV6-1,.,TRBJ2-7,.,15,CASSAGQLSSYEQYF,TGTGCCAGCAGTGCGGGACAACTTAGCTCCTACGAGCAGTACTTC
TRBV28,TRBD1,TRBJ1-2,.,17,CASSPGGARGSNYGYTF,TGTGCCAGCAGCCCAGGGGGCGCGAGGGGCTCTAACTATGGCTACACCTTC
TRBV10-3,.,TRBJ1-1,.,16,CAISDKDTSMNTEAFF,TGTGCCATCAGTGATAAGGACACCTCCATGAACACTGAAGCTTTCTTT
TRBV28,TRBD1,TRBJ1-6,.,18,CASSLPYWTGGEGSPLHF,TGTGCCAGCAGTTTACCCTACTGGACAGGGGGCGAAGGATCACCCCTCCACTTT
TRBV29-1,.,TRBJ1-1,.,14,CSIQWTAVNTEAFF,TGCAGCATTCAATGGACAGCCGTCAACACTGAAGCTTTCTTT
TRBV2,TRBD2,TRBJ2-3,.,14,CASSLAGGPDTQYF,TGTGCCAGCAGCTTAGCGGGAGGGCCAGATACGCAGTATTTT
TRBV5-1,TRBD2,TRBJ2-7,.,17,CASSLDPSPSGSYEQYF,TGCGCCAGCAGCCTCGACCCGTCGCCTAGCGGCAGTTACGAGCAGTACTTC
TRBV28,TRBD2,TRBJ2-1,.,15,CASIIGGTSGSEQFF,TGTGCCAGCATCATAGGGGGGACTAGCGGCTCTGAGCAGTTCTTC
TRBV27,TRBD1,TRBJ1-2,.,13,CASSPRGGDGYTF,TGTGCCAGCAGTCCCAGGGGGGGCGATGGCTACACCTTC
TRBV19,.,TRBJ1-3,.,14,CASSIQSSGNTIYF,TGTGCCAGTAGTATCCAAAGCTCTGGAAACACCATATATTTT
TRBV28,.,TRBJ1-5,once,14,CASALVTNDQPQHF,TGTGCCAGCGCGCTCGTTACGAACGATCAGCCCCAGCATTTT
TRBV6-6,TRBD2,TRBJ2-7,.,14,CASSWAGGAYEQYF,TGTGCCAGCAGTTGGGCGGGAGGTGCCTACGAGCAGTACTTC
TRBV19,.,TRBJ1-5,.,15,CATQVQAPNNQPQHF,TGTGCCACTCAAGTACAAGCACCGAATAATCAGCCCCAGCATTTT
TRBV28,TRBD1,TRBJ1-5,.,15,CASLQGAWNNQPQHF,TGTGCCAGCCTTCAGGGGGCATGGAACAATCAGCCCCAGCATTTT
TRBV7-7,TRBD2,TRBJ2-1,.,16,CASSFTGGSENNEQFF,TGTGCCAGCAGCTTCACTGGCGGGAGCGAGAACAATGAGCAGTTCTTC